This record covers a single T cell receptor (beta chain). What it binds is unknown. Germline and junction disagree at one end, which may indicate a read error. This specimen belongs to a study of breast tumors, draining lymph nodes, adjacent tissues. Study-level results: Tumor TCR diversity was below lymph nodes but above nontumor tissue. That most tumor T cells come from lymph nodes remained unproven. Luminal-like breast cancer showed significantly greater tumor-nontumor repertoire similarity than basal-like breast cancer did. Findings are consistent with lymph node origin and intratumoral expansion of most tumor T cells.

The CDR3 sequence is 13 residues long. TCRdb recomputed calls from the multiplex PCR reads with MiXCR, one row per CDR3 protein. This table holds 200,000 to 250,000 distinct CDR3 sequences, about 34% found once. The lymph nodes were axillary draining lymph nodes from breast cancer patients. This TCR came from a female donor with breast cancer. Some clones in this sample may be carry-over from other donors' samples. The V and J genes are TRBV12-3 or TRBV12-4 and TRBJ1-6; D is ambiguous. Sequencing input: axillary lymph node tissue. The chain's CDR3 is CASSPAVCSPHHF. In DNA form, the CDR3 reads TGTGCCAGCAGCCCAGCTGTGTGCTCCCCCCACCACTTT.